This passage covers 6 T cell receptor beta chains from one sample sequenced in a study of shared clonotypes between healthy human individuals. Clones were read by immunoSEQ multiplex PCR, and TCRdb kept only the in-frame ones, dropping some. Of fewer than 3 million clones listed, approximately 90% are singletons. The material sequenced was naive CD4+ T cells from PBMCs. This sample's subset: CD45RA+ positively selected. The receptors derive from a man between 18 and 29 years old in good health. Some clones in this sample may be carry-over from other donors' samples.

This clone has just one count. This rearrangement joins TRBV2 to TRBJ2-3; tentatively, D is TRBD2 (5 bases). Per the germline V gene, CDR1 is SNHLY and CDR2 is FYNNEI. The CDR3 spans 14 residues. V was clipped by 2 bases and J by 0 bases, with 6 bases between them. This CDR3 is CASSEIASTDTQYF. The CDR3 coding sequence is TGTGCCAGCAGTGAAATAGCGAGCACAGATACGCAGTATTTT.

The chain joins TRBV30 to TRBJ2-1; 16 bases are shared with TRBD2. J lost 9 bases, V lost 6 bases, and 11 bases had no gene match. The CDR3 is made up of 16 amino acids. CDR1 is GTSNPN and CDR2 is SVGIG in the germline V gene (reference sequence). Here the CDR3 DNA reads TGTGCCTGCCCCGGGACTAGCGGGAGGGCATGGGGTGAGCAGTTCTTC. This translates into CACPGTSGRAWGEQFF.

V and J are TRBV7-3 and TRBJ1-1; the D gene is possibly TRBD1 (5 bases). Trimming shortened V by 4 bases and J by 4 bases, and 13 bases separated the two germline ends. CDR1 SGHTA and CDR2 FQGTGA come from the germline V gene. CDR3 size: 14 residues. CDR3 in DNA: TGTGCCAGCAGCTCCCGTAACAGGACCACTGAAGCTTTCTTT. It encodes CASSSRNRTTEAFF.

The genes are TRBV19 and TRBJ1-4; D is uncertain. Germline values: CDR1 LNHDA, CDR2 SQIVND (reference sequence). Trimming shortened V by 5 bases and J by 11 bases, and 15 bases separated the two germline ends. There are 13 residues in the CDR3. The CDR3 DNA follows: TGTGCCAGTAGTTCCATGAGATTGGGGAAACTGTTTTTT. It yields the protein CASSSMRLGKLFF.

The chain is built from TRBV4-3 and TRBJ2-3; D not certain. The CDR3 runs to 16 residues. The germline V gene has CDR1 LGHNA and CDR2 YSLEER. V lost 0 bases, J lost 5 bases, and 15 bases lay in between. The CDR3 DNA follows: TGCGCCAGCAGCCAAGATATCGGCAGGTGGCAAGATACGCAGTATTTT. Encoded protein: CASSQDIGRWQDTQYF.

The chain combines TRBV29-1 with TRBJ2-3; no reliable D call. V gave up 3 bases and J gave up 5 bases, with 9 bases separating them. CDR1 SQVTM and CDR2 ANQGSEA come from the germline V gene. The CDR3 loop spans 12 amino acids. The chain's CDR3 is CSVDSARDTQYF. The CDR3 DNA sequence: TGCAGCGTTGATTCGGCTAGAGATACGCAGTATTTT.